Listed below are T cell receptor beta chains from one sample, sequenced in a study of blood T cell repertoires in COVID-19. Libraries were prepared by immunoSEQ multiplex PCR; TCRdb keeps only in-frame clonotypes and omits some of them. The data contain fewer than 250,000 clones, 83% of them singletons. The sample taken for sequencing was peripheral blood. The receptors stem from a woman aged 40 to 50 with active or convalescent COVID-19. The CDR3 runs from the conserved cysteine through the conserved F or W. A D gene is named only where the DNA matches it firmly. Clone size is given for some rows only: seen once, a few or many times, or a class if the clone is expanded.

v_call,d_call,clone_size,cdr3_length,j_call,cdr3_aa,cdr3_nt
TRBV30,.,.,16,TRBJ1-2,CAWSPLTRTRNYGYTF,TGTGCCTGGAGTCCCCTAACGAGGACACGAAACTATGGCTACACCTTC
TRBV9,.,.,16,TRBJ1-4,CASSARQTASNEKLFF,TGTGCCAGCAGCGCGAGACAGACAGCAAGTAATGAAAAACTGTTTTTT
TRBV10-1,.,few,12,TRBJ1-1,CARRLSNTEAFF,TGCGCCAGACGACTATCTAACACTGAAGCTTTCTTT
TRBV12-5,TRBD1,.,14,TRBJ2-1,CASEGQGSVDEQFF,TGTGCTAGTGAGGGACAGGGGTCCGTCGATGAGCAGTTCTTC
TRBV20-1,TRBD2,.,13,TRBJ2-3,CSASTSGTDTQYF,TGCAGTGCTAGTACTAGCGGGACAGATACGCAGTATTTT
TRBV5-1,.,.,15,TRBJ1-4,CASRGGQLGDEKLFF,TGCGCCAGCAGGGGTGGCCAGCTCGGGGATGAAAAACTGTTTTTT
TRBV7-9,.,.,15,TRBJ2-7,CASSPRTQRLYEQYF,TGTGCCAGCAGCCCCCGGACACAAAGACTCTACGAGCAGTACTTC
TRBV4-3,.,few,16,TRBJ2-3,CASSQELELSTDTQYF,TGCGCCAGCAGCCAAGAATTGGAGCTAAGCACAGATACGCAGTATTTT
TRBV30,.,.,14,TRBJ2-6,CAWRDQGRANVLTF,TGTGCCTGGAGGGATCAGGGCAGGGCCAACGTCCTGACTTTC
TRBV28,.,.,17,TRBJ1-6,CASSEIAGGAYNSPLHF,TGTGCCAGCAGTGAAATAGCGGGGGGCGCCTATAATTCACCCCTCCACTTT
TRBV2,.,.,15,TRBJ1-1,CASHRSPGWRGEAFF,TGTGCCAGCCATCGAAGCCCGGGGTGGAGGGGTGAAGCTTTCTTT
TRBV27,TRBD2,.,18,TRBJ2-3,CASSLRGSRGGFSDTQYF,TGTGCCAGCAGTTTACGGGGTTCACGGGGGGGATTCTCAGATACGCAGTATTTT
TRBV19,TRBD1,once,14,TRBJ1-2,CASSIGDRTYGYTF,TGTGCCAGTAGTATCGGGGACAGGACGTATGGCTACACCTTC
TRBV23-1,.,many,10,TRBJ2-7,CASIRDEQYF,TGCGCCAGCATCCGTGACGAGCAGTACTTC
TRBV21-1,.,.,15,TRBJ1-1,CASSKGSAQVREAFF,TGTGCCAGCAGCAAAGGTTCGGCGCAGGTCCGTGAAGCTTTCTTT
TRBV2,.,.,13,TRBJ1-2,CASRATANYGYTF,TGTGCCAGCAGGGCGACAGCTAACTATGGCTACACCTTC
TRBV6-5,.,.,13,TRBJ2-2,CASSFTNTGELFF,TGTGCCAGCAGCTTTACGAACACCGGGGAGCTGTTTTTT
TRBV2,TRBD1,.,14,TRBJ2-7,CASSGDRGFYEQYF,TGTGCCAGCAGTGGGGACAGGGGGTTTTACGAGCAGTACTTC
TRBV28,TRBD1,.,14,TRBJ1-1,CASRESGGAAEAFF,TGTGCCAGCAGGGAGTCAGGGGGCGCGGCTGAAGCTTTCTTT
TRBV19,.,.,13,TRBJ2-7,CASSREYGYEQYF,TGTGCCAGTTCCCGCGAATACGGCTACGAGCAGTACTTC
TRBV7-3,TRBD1,once,14,TRBJ2-5,CASSPDRGQETQYF,TGTGCCAGCAGTCCGGACAGGGGCCAAGAGACCCAGTACTTC
TRBV4-1,.,.,15,TRBJ1-1,CASSRTDILNTEAFF,TGCGCCAGCAGCCGGACGGACATCCTGAACACTGAAGCTTTCTTT
TRBV7-8,TRBD1,.,18,TRBJ1-2,CASSLGGGWGDSSYGYTF,TGTGCCAGCAGCTTAGGAGGAGGTTGGGGGGACAGTTCCTATGGCTACACCTTC
TRBV28,.,.,14,TRBJ1-6,CASSLTTANNPLHF,TGTGCCAGCAGTTTAACAACAGCCAATAACCCCCTCCACTTT
TRBV10-3,TRBD2,.,19,TRBJ2-3,CAISGTSGRTTNLTDTQYF,TGTGCCATCAGTGGGACTAGCGGGAGGACGACTAACCTCACAGATACGCAGTATTTT
TRBV5-6,TRBD2,.,18,TRBJ2-2,CASSLLGLAGGNTGELFF,TGTGCCAGCAGCCTCCTGGGACTAGCGGGAGGGAACACCGGGGAGCTGTTTTTT
TRBV5-1,TRBD1,.,16,TRBJ1-2,CASSTEGRGRDYGYTF,TGCGCCAGCAGCACGGAGGGCAGGGGGCGCGACTATGGCTACACCTTC